Shown below are 32 T cell receptor beta chains from a single sample sequenced in a study of brain T cells in children with intractable seizures (dated by TCRdb to about 2021). Library construction relied on the immunoSEQ multiplex PCR assay. TCRdb mirrors the immuneACCESS table, restricted to in-frame sequences. Some clones are absent from its copies; in checked studies, under half trace to an unresolved V gene, and the reason for the others is unknown. Within this sample are 60,000 to 65,000 clones, with about 96% of them counted one time only. Roughly 0.38% of the sample is taken by the ten largest. The time point tag for this specimen amounts to: resected brain tissue, or blood drawn just prior to surgery. The material was peripheral blood, obtained at surgery. The receptors come from a boy younger than two with focal cortical dysplasia and intractable seizures.

This clone was counted a single time. Other nucleotide sequences from this sample produce the same CDR3. The V call is TRBV12-3 or TRBV12-4, the J call TRBJ2-2, with D unclear. V shed 5 bases and J shed 4 bases, with 2 bases lying between them. The CDR3 contains 11 residues. The CDR3, as DNA: TGTGCCAGCAGTCGCACCGGGGAGCTGTTTTTT. It yields the protein CASSRTGELFF.

The V and J genes are TRBV7-3 and TRBJ2-5; D might be TRBD1 (5 bases). Trimming removed 5 bases at V and 2 bases at J, with 9 bases between. CDR3 size: 13 residues. Germline V gene lookup returns CDR1 SGHTA and CDR2 FQGTGA. This CDR3 reads CASSPQGQETQYF. CDR3 bases: TGTGCCAGCAGCCCGCAGGGACAAGAGACCCAGTACTTC.

The CDR3 coding sequence is TGTGCCAGCTCACCAAGGGGCGAGGGCACTGGAAACACCATATATTTT. Protein sequence: CASSPRGEGTGNTIYF. This rearrangement joins TRBV18 to TRBJ1-3; possible D gene TRBD1, 5 bases. V lost 2 bases to trimming and J lost 2 bases, with 13 bases between them. CDR1 KGHSH and CDR2 LQKENI come from the germline V gene. This CDR3 spans 16 amino acids.

Note on this clone: Other nucleotide sequences in the sample specify the same CDR3. The genes are TRBV24-1 and TRBJ2-3, with a possible D match to TRBD2 (5 bases). Trimming removed 7 bases from V and 3 bases from J, with 10 bases in between. The CDR3 contains 13 residues. Germline V gives CDR1 KGHDR, CDR2 SFDVKD. CDR3 loop: CATRGSRTDTQYF. The CDR3 nucleotides read TGTGCCACCAGGGGGAGTAGGACAGATACGCAGTATTTT.

This chain links TRBV19 with TRBJ1-2; TRBD1 matches at 7 bases. Germline V CDR1 and CDR2: LNHDA, SQIVND (reference sequence). The V gene end was trimmed by 3 bases and the J gene end by 7 bases; junction bases not matched to a gene: 5. The CDR3 is 13 residues long. The CDR3 sequence: CASSIATGFGYTF. The CDR3 nucleotides read TGTGCCAGTAGTATCGCGACAGGGTTTGGCTACACCTTC.

The genes are TRBV6-1 and TRBJ1-1; tentatively, D is TRBD1 (5 bases). This CDR3 is 14 amino acids long. CDR1 is MNHNS and CDR2 is SASEGT in the germline V gene. V was cut by 3 bases and J by 2 bases, with 10 bases left in between. Here the CDR3 reads CASSDQGGNTEAFF. CDR3 sequence (DNA): TGTGCCAGCAGTGACCAGGGCGGTAACACTGAAGCTTTCTTT.

The chain couples TRBV18 to TRBJ2-2; 8 positions agree with TRBD2. Trimming cost V 3 bases and J 6 bases; bases outside gene matches: 3. The CDR3 has 14 amino acids. CDR1 is KGHSH, CDR2 LQKENI, per germline. The CDR3 DNA follows: TGTGCCAGCTCACCCCTGACTAGCGCCGGGGAGCTGTTTTTT. It encodes CASSPLTSAGELFF.

In this sample, this clone turned up once. This CDR3 is also generated by other DNA sequences in the sample. This chain connects TRBV5-1 to TRBJ2-5, with D hard to call. Looked up from germline, CDR1 is SGHRS and CDR2 is YFSETQ. The CDR3 length is 11 residues. The germline V and J ends were trimmed by 2 bases and 5 bases, with 4 bases remaining between them. The CDR3: CASSFGETQYF. CDR3 sequence (DNA): TGCGCCAGCAGCTTCGGCGAGACCCAGTACTTC.

This sequence joins TRBV10-3 and TRBJ2-3; the match to TRBD2 covers 10 bases. CDR3 length: 16 residues. The V and J ends lost 0 bases and 0 bases, in that order; junction bases with no gene match: 0. Germline assignment: CDR1 ENHRY and CDR2 SYGVKD. The CDR3: CAISESTSGSTDTQYF. The CDR3 nucleotides read TGTGCCATCAGTGAGTCGACTAGCGGGAGCACAGATACGCAGTATTTT.

This chain links TRBV6-5 with TRBJ2-7, with a weak D call TRBD1 (6 bases). The CDR3 runs to 12 residues. CDR1 is MNHEY, CDR2 SVGAGI, per germline. The V gene lost 6 bases and the J gene lost 4 bases, with 10 bases spanning the gap. The CDR3 region has the DNA TGTGCCAGCAGCCAAGGGGGTTACGAGCAGTACTTC. Translated: CASSQGGYEQYF.

V gene TRBV29-1 combines with J gene TRBJ1-2, with D unresolved. The CDR3 is 12 amino acids. Per germline, CDR1 SQVTM and CDR2 ANQGSEA. Trimming removed 0 bases at V and 2 bases at J, with 4 bases between. The chain's CDR3 is CSVEDLNYGYTF. The CDR3 DNA reads as TGCAGCGTTGAAGATCTCAACTATGGCTACACCTTC.

The V gene is TRBV28, the J gene TRBJ2-7, with D perhaps matching TRBD2 (6 bases). The CDR3 totals 14 residues. Germline CDR1 MDHEN, CDR2 SYDVKM. The V end was cut by 6 bases, the J end by 3 bases, with 15 bases between. CDR3 residues: CASRGLGINYEQYF. The CDR3 nucleotides are TGTGCCAGCAGGGGACTGGGGATAAACTACGAGCAGTACTTC.

The rearrangement links TRBV21-1 to TRBJ2-7; the table names TRBD2, a call not compared with the DNA. TRBV21-1 is a listed pseudogene. The CDR3 runs 19 residues. For the CDR3, the DNA is TGTGCCAGCAGCACCCGACCCTTCACTAGCGGGAGGTCTTTTTACGAGCAGCACTTC. This codes for CASSTRPFTSGRSFYEQHF.

CDR3 sequence: CASSQIYQPLSSYNEQFF. Here the CDR3 DNA reads TGTGCCAGCAGCCAAATCTACCAACCCTTAAGCTCCTACAATGAGCAGTTCTTC. This chain connects TRBV3-1 (or the pseudogene TRBV3-2) to TRBJ2-1; D call uncertain. This CDR3 has 18 residues. CDR1 and CDR2 (germline): LGHDT, YNNKEL (reference sequence). V lost 2 bases and J 0 bases, leaving 17 bases between the germline ends.

The chain has TRBV2 and TRBJ1-2; no definite D call. The germline CDR1 and CDR2 sequences are SNHLY and FYNNEI. The CDR3 is made up of 11 amino acids. Trimming shortened V by 10 bases and J by 2 bases, and 8 bases separated the two germline ends. The CDR3: CANRENYGYTF. As DNA, the CDR3 is TGTGCCAACCGGGAGAACTATGGCTACACCTTC.

This chain connects TRBV28 to TRBJ1-1; 7 bases fit TRBD1. V shed 5 bases and J 2 bases; nucleotides not matched to a gene: 11. This CDR3 is 16 amino acids long. Germline lookup yields CDR1 MDHEN and CDR2 SYDVKM. The CDR3 region is CASSPLPGQLNTEAFF. CDR3 DNA sequence: TGTGCCAGCAGTCCTCTACCGGGACAGCTAAACACTGAAGCTTTCTTT.

This chain joins TRBV18 and TRBJ2-7; no reliable D call. CDR3 length: 13 amino acids. Deletions cut 3 bases from V and 3 bases from J, with 9 bases between. CDR1 and CDR2 from the germline V gene are KGHSH and LQKENI. The CDR3 nucleotides read TGTGCCAGCTCACCGAAAGGTTTCTACGAGCAGTACTTC. Protein sequence: CASSPKGFYEQYF.

The genes are TRBV27 and TRBJ2-7; tentatively, D is TRBD1 (6 bases). The germline V and J ends were trimmed by 2 bases and 5 bases, with 13 bases remaining between them. Germline assignment: CDR1 MNHEY and CDR2 SMNVEV (reference sequence). The CDR3 is 14 amino acids. The DNA for the CDR3 is TGTGCCAGCAGTTTAAAACAGGGAACCGACGAGCAGTACTTC. Translation: CASSLKQGTDEQYF.

The chain joins TRBV19 to TRBJ2-3; D may be TRBD2 (5 bases). V was shortened by 1 base and J by 1 base, with 30 bases between the two germline ends. From germline, CDR1 is LNHDA and CDR2 SQIVND (reference sequence). The CDR3 extends over 22 amino acids. CDR3 DNA sequence: TGTGCCAGTAGTATAGGGAGTTGGGTGTTCGGGGTGCGGCAAAGACGCACAGATACGCAGTATTTT. Translation gives CASSIGSWVFGVRQRRTDTQYF.

The chain has TRBV4-2 and TRBJ2-5; tentative D call: TRBD2 (6 bases). Trimming shortened V by 0 bases and J by 5 bases, and 13 bases separated the two germline ends. The CDR3 has 15 amino acids. CDR1 is LGHNA, CDR2 YNFKEQ, per germline. The CDR3 region has the DNA TGTGCCAGCAGCCAAGATCGTAGTAGCGGTGAGACCCAGTACTTC. Translation gives CASSQDRSSGETQYF.

The J gene is TRBJ2-7, the V gene TRBV5-1; 11 bases are a match to TRBD2. The ends lost 4 bases at V and 3 bases at J; junction bases unmatched: 9. Germline V gene sequence: CDR1 SGHRS, CDR2 YFSETQ. The CDR3 totals 16 residues. The CDR3, as DNA: TGCGCCAGCAGCCCCAGTAGCGGGAGGGCATACTACGAGCAGTACTTC. Protein sequence: CASSPSSGRAYYEQYF. The full variable domain, completed using reference TRBV5-1 and TRBJ2-7, is KAGVTQTPRYLIKTRGQQVTLSCSPISGHRSVSWYQQTPGQGLQFLFEYFSETQRNKGNFPGRFSGRQFSNSRSEMNVSTLELGDSALYLCASSPSSGRAYYEQYFGPGTRLTVT.

The chain employs TRBV4-3 and TRBJ2-1, with D unclear. Germline values: CDR1 LGHNA, CDR2 YSLEER. This CDR3 has 14 residues. The V end was cut by 1 base, the J end by 9 bases, with 13 bases between. The CDR3 sequence: CASSQVGGLGEQFF. CDR3 nucleotides: TGCGCCAGCAGCCAAGTAGGTGGGTTAGGTGAGCAGTTCTTC.

The V and J genes are TRBV7-9 and TRBJ2-2; D is unresolved. Germline lookup yields CDR1 SEHNR and CDR2 FQNEAQ (reference sequence). Trimming took off 3 bases at V and 4 bases at J, with 6 bases between the two ends. The CDR3 loop spans 13 amino acids. The CDR3 DNA is TGTGCCAGCAGCTTTTTGGGCACCGGGGAGCTGTTTTTT. Its protein product is CASSFLGTGELFF.

CDR3 loop: CARSSTSGLTDTQYF. CDR3 nucleotides: TGTGCCAGAAGCTCGACTAGCGGACTCACAGATACGCAGTATTTT. This rearrangement joins TRBV5-3 to TRBJ2-3; 9 bases line up with TRBD2. TRBV5-3 is an open reading frame whose function is uncertain. J was trimmed by 2 bases and V by 3 bases; bases with no gene match: 4. This CDR3 has 15 amino acids.

The chain is built from TRBV19 and TRBJ1-1; possible D gene TRBD1, 6 bases. V dropped 3 bases and J dropped 0 bases, with 11 bases sitting between them. The length of the CDR3 is 15 residues. The germline V gene encodes CDR1 LNHDA and CDR2 SQIVND (reference sequence). The CDR3 region has the DNA TGTGCCAGTAGTATCCGAGGACAGCTGAACACTGAAGCTTTCTTT. The encoded protein is CASSIRGQLNTEAFF.

The CDR3 loop reads CASSLAAGRVRYEQYF. CDR3 DNA sequence: TGTGCCAGCAGCTTAGCGGCAGGGAGGGTACGCTACGAGCAGTACTTC. The chain employs TRBV7-9 and TRBJ2-7, with 7 nucleotides matching TRBD2. Per the germline V gene, CDR1 is SEHNR and CDR2 is FQNEAQ (reference sequence). V trimming: 0 bases; J trimming: 3 bases; junction bases outside the gene matches: 8. The CDR3 covers 16 residues.

V usage is TRBV5-1 and J usage is TRBJ2-5; D may be TRBD1 (5 bases). The germline V gene has CDR1 SGHRS and CDR2 YFSETQ. V dropped 3 bases and J dropped 5 bases, with 14 bases sitting between them. The CDR3 runs 14 residues. The CDR3 DNA follows: TGCGCCAGCAGCTCCCGAAGGGGTGGGGAGACCCAGTACTTC. As protein: CASSSRRGGETQYF.

V usage is TRBV7-5 and J usage is TRBJ2-7; TRBD1 reflects the table's D call only, with no check against the DNA. TRBV7-5 represents a pseudogene. This CDR3 has 17 amino acids. The CDR3 DNA reads as TGTGTCAGAAGCTTAGTGGGGACAGGCCCGCTTCTTGGCGAGCAGTACTTC. Translating it yields CVRSLVGTGPLLGEQYF.

The genes are TRBV6-1 and TRBJ2-3; D is possibly TRBD2 (7 bases). The CDR3 has 15 amino acids. CDR1 MNHNS and CDR2 SASEGT come from the germline V gene. The V gene lost 4 bases and the J gene lost 2 bases, with 13 bases spanning the gap. CDR3: CASSGGGGTTDTQYF. The DNA of the CDR3 is TGTGCCAGCAGTGGAGGGGGGGGGACCACAGATACGCAGTATTTT.

V usage is TRBV6-4 and J usage is TRBJ1-2; D may be TRBD1 (5 bases). V was cut by 7 bases and J by 4 bases, with 13 bases left in between. CDR1 is MRHNA and CDR2 is SNTAGT in the germline V gene. The CDR3 loop spans 13 amino acids. CDR3 in DNA: TGTGCCAGCAAGGGAGACAGCCTCTATGGCTACACCTTC. Translated, it gives CASKGDSLYGYTF.

V usage is TRBV2 and J usage is TRBJ1-4, with TRBD1 identical over 9 bases. Germline V gene sequence: CDR1 SNHLY, CDR2 FYNNEI. V lost 6 bases and J lost 0; bases outside the gene matches: 11. The CDR3 spans 18 residues. The CDR3 nucleotides read TGTGCCAGCAGGGGGGGGACAGGGTCTGAGTCAACTAATGAAAAACTGTTTTTT. The encoded protein is CASRGGTGSESTNEKLFF.

The chain carries TRBV7-2 and TRBJ2-3; D is unclear. V shed 5 bases and J shed 11 bases, with 14 bases lying between them. Germline values: CDR1 SGHTA, CDR2 FQGNSA. The CDR3 loop spans 12 amino acids. CDR3 protein: CASSHMPRGQYF. DNA for the CDR3: TGTGCCAGCAGCCACATGCCGAGAGGGCAGTATTTT.